This is a list of T cell receptor beta chains from one sample in a study of cytomegalovirus exposure and HLA in healthy donors. TCRdb's copy holds only in-frame clones and misses some; the assay was immunoSEQ multiplex PCR. The profile shows 180,000 or so clones, 82% of them singletons. What was sequenced was PBMCs. These receptors originate from a woman in her fifties or sixties in good health and CMV-seropositive. The CDR3 runs from the conserved cysteine through the conserved F or W. Fields, in order: clone size, D gene, V gene, J gene, CDR3 DNA, CDR3 protein. A D gene is named only where the DNA matches it firmly. Clone size appears in some rows only: once, few, many, or a class for an expanded clone.

.	TRBD2	TRBV11-2	TRBJ2-1	TGTGCCAGCAGCTTCACTAGCGGGAGACCCGATGAGCAGTTCTTC	CASSFTSGRPDEQFF
.	.	TRBV10-1	TRBJ2-5	TGCGCCAGCAGTGAGGGAAGCGCCGGAGAGACCCAGTACTTC	CASSEGSAGETQYF
.	.	TRBV4-2	TRBJ1-3	TGTGCCAGCAAGGAGGAGACCTCCTCTGGAAACACCATATATTTT	CASKEETSSGNTIYF
.	TRBD1	TRBV18	TRBJ2-7	TGTGCCAGCTCCGTGGGGACAGATTACTACGAGCAGTACTTC	CASSVGTDYYEQYF
.	.	TRBV5-1	TRBJ2-7	TGCGCCAGCAGCTTGGCTGGCGGGCCCTCCTACGAGCAGTACTTC	CASSLAGGPSYEQYF
.	.	TRBV6-1	TRBJ1-2	TGTGCCAGCAAAGAAGGAGGGTCATTCTATGGCTACACCTTC	CASKEGGSFYGYTF
.	.	TRBV19	TRBJ2-7	TGTGCCAGTAGTAACCAAGGGGGAGGGATCTACGAGCAGTACTTC	CASSNQGGGIYEQYF
.	.	TRBV7-2	TRBJ2-1	TGTGCCAGCAGCTCCTTCCCCGGGACAGAGCAGTTCTTC	CASSSFPGTEQFF
once	.	TRBV28	TRBJ2-1	TGTGCCAGCAGTCCTCTCCGGGGGAGTGACAATGAGCAGTTCTTC	CASSPLRGSDNEQFF
.	TRBD1	TRBV12-5	TRBJ2-5	TGTGCTAGTGGCCGTGGACAGGGGGAGGGAGAGACCCAGTACTTC	CASGRGQGEGETQYF
.	.	TRBV27	TRBJ2-7	TGTGCCAGCAGTTTATCCCCAGGGGCGGGCGAGCAGTACTTC	CASSLSPGAGEQYF
.	.	TRBV7-2	TRBJ1-2	TGTGCCAGTATCCCGTGGCCAGCCGCAGGTGGTGGCTACACCTTC	CASIPWPAAGGGYTF
.	.	TRBV14	TRBJ1-2	TGTGCCAGCAGCCAATACAGAGACTATGGCTACACCTTC	CASSQYRDYGYTF
.	.	TRBV19	TRBJ1-6	TGTGCCAGTAGTGGAGCAGCGGTTCGTCATTCACCCCTCCACTTT	CASSGAAVRHSPLHF
.	.	TRBV20-1	TRBJ1-2	TGCAGTGCAACGCAGGGTACTGGCTACACCTTC	CSATQGTGYTF
.	.	TRBV7-9	TRBJ1-2	TGTGCCAGCACCTTAGGGTCAGGGGATGGCTACACCTTC	CASTLGSGDGYTF
few	.	TRBV5-6	TRBJ2-1	TGTGCCAGCAGCGAGCGTTACAATGAGCAGTTCTTC	CASSERYNEQFF
.	TRBD1	TRBV11-2	TRBJ1-2	TGTGCCAGCAGCAGACAGGGGGATGGCTACACCTTC	CASSRQGDGYTF
.	.	TRBV5-6	TRBJ1-4	TGTGCCAGCAGCCCTGGCTGGGGGACAAAGGGGGATGAAAAACTGTTTTTT	CASSPGWGTKGDEKLFF
.	TRBD1	TRBV28	TRBJ1-2	TGTGCCAGCAGCCGGACAGGGGGAACCGTCCCCGGGGGCTACACCTTC	CASSRTGGTVPGGYTF
.	TRBD2	TRBV5-6	TRBJ2-5	TGTGCCAGCAGCACTTGGCGGGGGTCAGAGACCCAGTACTTC	CASSTWRGSETQYF
few	.	TRBV11-2	TRBJ2-3	TGTGCCAGCAGCCCCCCGGGAAGGGCCGGCACAGATACGCAGTATTTT	CASSPPGRAGTDTQYF
few	.	TRBV7-9	TRBJ1-4	TGTGCCAGCAGCCCCCTGCGGGGGACTGAAAAACTGTTTTTT	CASSPLRGTEKLFF
few	TRBD1	TRBV18	TRBJ1-2	TGTGCCAGCTCACCCGTCGATGCGACAGGGAATTTCGGGGGCTACACCTTC	CASSPVDATGNFGGYTF
.	.	TRBV30	TRBJ1-2	TGTGCCTGGACCTGGGCGCGCGGCTACACCTTC	CAWTWARGYTF
.	.	TRBV2	TRBJ1-5	TGTGCCAGCAGTGAACGGAGGACGGTGAGCAATCAGCCCCAGCATTTT	CASSERRTVSNQPQHF
.	.	TRBV27	TRBJ2-3	TGTGCCAGCAGCGGAGGGGGGGGGAGCACAGATACGCAGTATTTT	CASSGGGGSTDTQYF
.	.	TRBV10-3	TRBJ1-4	TGTGCCACCGGGGGAATAGACAGTTCTAATGAAAAACTGTTTTTT	CATGGIDSSNEKLFF
.	.	TRBV13	TRBJ2-6	TGTGCCAGCAGCTCACAGACAGATACCTCTGGGGCCAACGTCCTGACTTTC	CASSSQTDTSGANVLTF
.	TRBD2	TRBV5-1	TRBJ2-7	TGCGCCAGCAGCTTGGATCCTCTAGCGGGGGGCGGGTACGAGCAGTACTTC	CASSLDPLAGGGYEQYF
.	TRBD1	TRBV7-2	TRBJ1-1	TGTGCCAGCAGCTTAGGGACAGGGGGAGGCACTGAAGCTTTCTTT	CASSLGTGGGTEAFF
.	.	TRBV19	TRBJ1-1	TGTGCCAGTACCAACCTCAGGGCCCAGGCTACTGAAGCTTTCTTT	CASTNLRAQATEAFF
.	TRBD2	TRBV7-9	TRBJ2-1	TGTGCCAGCAGCTGGGGACTAGCAGATTACAATGAGCAGTTCTTC	CASSWGLADYNEQFF
.	TRBD1	TRBV7-2	TRBJ1-2	TGTGCCAGCAGCCAGGGACAGGCCCCCAGCTACACCTTC	CASSQGQAPSYTF
once	TRBD1	TRBV7-8	TRBJ2-7	TGTGCCAGCAGCTACCGGACAGGCTGGGGGGAGCAGTACTTC	CASSYRTGWGEQYF
.	TRBD2	TRBV5-4	TRBJ2-3	TGTGCCGTCAGCCGCGGGGGTAGCGGCTCAGATACGCAGTATTTT	CAVSRGGSGSDTQYF
.	TRBD1	TRBV28	TRBJ1-2	TGTGCCAGCAGCCGACAGGGCTCGGGCTATGGCTACACCTTC	CASSRQGSGYGYTF
.	.	TRBV2	TRBJ1-6	TGTGCCAGCAGTACCGCCCCGGGGAGGTTATCCTATAATTCACCCCTCCACTTT	CASSTAPGRLSYNSPLHF
.	TRBD1	TRBV4-1	TRBJ1-2	TGCGCCAGCAGCCAAGATAGGAGGGGGCAGACCTACACCTTC	CASSQDRRGQTYTF
.	.	TRBV6-5	TRBJ1-2	TGTGCCAGCAGTTACTCCGGGACAACCTATGGCTACACCTTC	CASSYSGTTYGYTF